This T cell receptor beta chain was obtained from a study of blood T cells in healthy people across ages. Notes on the study in general: Fewer expanded clones and more diversity marked long-lived versus aged donors. With age, beta diversity per million T cells declined roughly linearly, significantly by 30 to 40.

The CDR3 extends over 14 amino acids. Concerning this clonotype itself: Its antigen is currently unknown. Germline is not matched at one junction end, which may reflect a read error.

Each donor had ten milliliters of peripheral blood drawn. Sample-barcoded 5' priming and a J-beta primer mix drove a second PCR of about 7 to 11 cycles. Each cDNA molecule carried a tag from a template-switch adaptor that contained 12 random nucleotides. MiXCR, run by TCRdb on the 5' RACE reads, gives a single entry per CDR3 protein. Among fewer than 750,000 distinct CDR3 sequences listed, under 55% were seen once. Input material: blood. The rearrangement uses TRBV12-3 or TRBV12-4 and TRBJ1-2; D is uncertain. This TCR came from a man older than 75 in good health. CDR3 in DNA: TGTGCCAGCTGTTTTCTGGAACGGGTCGGTGGCTACACCTTC. This sequence encodes CASCFLERVGGYTF.